This T cell receptor (beta chain) was obtained from a study of tumor-infiltrating lymphocytes in primary liver carcinoma. Germline DNA was also extracted, and blood RNA derived from unsorted whole blood. Trimming left V 5 bases short and J 10 bases short, with 16 bases between. In germline, CDR1 is SEHNR, CDR2 FQNEAQ (reference sequence). The CDR3 contains 13 residues. From roughly 0.55 ug of total RNA, TCR beta-specific cDNA was reverse-transcribed using a constant-region primer. Investigators got TCR beta libraries out of three nested multiplex PCR rounds, done with slightly modified ARM-PCR. A C-beta reverse primer was combined with TRBV1-TRBV30 forward primers in the first two PCR rounds, and each round had around 10 cycles. Each CDR3 protein is one row after TCRdb ran MiXCR on the multiplex PCR reads. The sample lists around 330,000 distinct CDR3 sequences, almost 60% occurring once.

Material for sequencing was peripheral blood. This receptor was obtained from a woman in her 30s with primary liver carcinoma and hepatitis B virus infection. The genes are TRBV7-9 and TRBJ2-3; possible D gene TRBD2, 5 bases. CDR3 sequence: CASSPRLTRAQYF. CDR3 nucleotides: TGTGCCAGCAGCCCTAGACTAACTCGTGCGCAGTATTTT.